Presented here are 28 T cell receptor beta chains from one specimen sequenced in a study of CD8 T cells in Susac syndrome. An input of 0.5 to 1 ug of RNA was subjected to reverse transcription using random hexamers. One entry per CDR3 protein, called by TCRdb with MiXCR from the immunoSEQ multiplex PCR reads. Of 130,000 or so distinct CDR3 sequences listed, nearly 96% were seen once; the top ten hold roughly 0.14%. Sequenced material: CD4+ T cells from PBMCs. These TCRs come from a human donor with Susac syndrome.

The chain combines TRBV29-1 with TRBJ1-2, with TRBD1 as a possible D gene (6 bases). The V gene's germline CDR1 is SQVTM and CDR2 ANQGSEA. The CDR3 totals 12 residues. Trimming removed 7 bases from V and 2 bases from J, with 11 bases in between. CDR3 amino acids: CSAQRGNYGYTF. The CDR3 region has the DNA TGCAGCGCCCAGAGGGGGAACTATGGCTACACCTTC.

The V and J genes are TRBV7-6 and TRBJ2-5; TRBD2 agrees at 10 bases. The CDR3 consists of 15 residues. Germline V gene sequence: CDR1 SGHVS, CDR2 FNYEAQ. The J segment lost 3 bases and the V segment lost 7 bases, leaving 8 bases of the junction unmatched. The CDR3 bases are TGTGCCAGCACCCCTAGCGGGAGAGGGGAAGAGACCCAGTACTTC. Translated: CASTPSGRGEETQYF.

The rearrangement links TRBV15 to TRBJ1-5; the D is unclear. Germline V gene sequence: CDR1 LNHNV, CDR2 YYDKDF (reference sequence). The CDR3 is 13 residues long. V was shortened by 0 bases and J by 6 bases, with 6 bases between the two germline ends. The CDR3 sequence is CATSRDQGQPQHF. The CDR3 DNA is TGTGCCACCAGCAGAGATCAAGGTCAGCCCCAGCATTTT. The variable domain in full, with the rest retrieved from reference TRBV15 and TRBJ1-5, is DAMVIQNPRYQVTQFGKPVTLSCSQTLNHNVMYWYQQKSSQAPKLLFHYYDKDFNNEADTPDNFQSRRPNTSFCFLDIRSPGLGDTAMYLCATSRDQGQPQHFGDGTRLSIL.

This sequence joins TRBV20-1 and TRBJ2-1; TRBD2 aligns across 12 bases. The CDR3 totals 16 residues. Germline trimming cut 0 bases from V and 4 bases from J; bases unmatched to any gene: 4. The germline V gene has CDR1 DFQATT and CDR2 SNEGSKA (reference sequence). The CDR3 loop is CSARDQTSGGYNEQFF. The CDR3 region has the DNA TGCAGTGCTAGAGATCAGACTAGCGGGGGATACAATGAGCAGTTCTTC.

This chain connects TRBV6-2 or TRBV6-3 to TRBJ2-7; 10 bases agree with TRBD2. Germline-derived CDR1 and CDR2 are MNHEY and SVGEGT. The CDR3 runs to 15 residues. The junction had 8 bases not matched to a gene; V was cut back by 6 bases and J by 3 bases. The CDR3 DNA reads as TGTGCCAGCAGAGTCCTAGCGGGAGTCGGCTACGAGCAGTACTTC. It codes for CASRVLAGVGYEQYF.

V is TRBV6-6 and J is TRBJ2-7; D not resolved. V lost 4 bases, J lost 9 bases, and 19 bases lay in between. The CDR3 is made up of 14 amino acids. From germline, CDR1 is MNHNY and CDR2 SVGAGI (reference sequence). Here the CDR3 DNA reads TGTGCCAGCAGTTCACAAGGTTCTCTGGGCGGGCAGTACTTC. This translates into CASSSQGSLGGQYF.

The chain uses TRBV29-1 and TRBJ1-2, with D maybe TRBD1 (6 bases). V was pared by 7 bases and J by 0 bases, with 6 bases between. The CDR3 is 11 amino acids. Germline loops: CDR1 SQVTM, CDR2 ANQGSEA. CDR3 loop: CSGTANYGYTF. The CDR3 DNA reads TGCAGCGGGACAGCTAACTATGGCTACACCTTC.

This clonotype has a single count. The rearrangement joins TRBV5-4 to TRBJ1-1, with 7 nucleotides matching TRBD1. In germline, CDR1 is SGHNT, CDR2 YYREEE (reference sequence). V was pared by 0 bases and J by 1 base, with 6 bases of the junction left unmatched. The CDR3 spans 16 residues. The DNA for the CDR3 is TGTGCCAGCAGCTTGGCCCCTGAGGGGGCGAACACTGAAGCTTTCTTT. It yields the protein CASSLAPEGANTEAFF.

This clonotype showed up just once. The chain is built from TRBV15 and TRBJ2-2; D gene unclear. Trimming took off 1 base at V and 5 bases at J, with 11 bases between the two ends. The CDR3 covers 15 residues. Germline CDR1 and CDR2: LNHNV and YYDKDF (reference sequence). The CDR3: CATSRVRGGTGELFF. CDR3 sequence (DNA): TGTGCCACCAGCAGAGTTCGAGGCGGTACCGGGGAGCTGTTTTTT.

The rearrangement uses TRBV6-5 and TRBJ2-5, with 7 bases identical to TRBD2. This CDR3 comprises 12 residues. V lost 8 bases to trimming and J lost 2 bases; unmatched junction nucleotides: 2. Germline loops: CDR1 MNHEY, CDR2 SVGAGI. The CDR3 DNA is TGTGCCAGCGGGGGGGGACAAGAGACCCAGTACTTC. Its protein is CASGGGQETQYF.

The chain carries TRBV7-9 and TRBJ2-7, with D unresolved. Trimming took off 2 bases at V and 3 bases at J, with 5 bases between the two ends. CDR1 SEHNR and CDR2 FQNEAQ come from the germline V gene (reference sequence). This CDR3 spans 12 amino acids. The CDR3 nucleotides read TGTGCCAGCAGCTTATCGTACTACGAGCAGTACTTC. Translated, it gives CASSLSYYEQYF.

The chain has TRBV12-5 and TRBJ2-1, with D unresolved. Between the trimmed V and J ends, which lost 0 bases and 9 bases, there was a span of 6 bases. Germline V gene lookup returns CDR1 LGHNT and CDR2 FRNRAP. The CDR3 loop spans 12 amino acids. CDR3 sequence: CASGLVTGEQFF. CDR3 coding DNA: TGTGCTAGTGGTTTGGTCACGGGTGAGCAGTTCTTC. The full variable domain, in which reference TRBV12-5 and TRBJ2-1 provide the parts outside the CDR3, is DARVTQTPRHKVTEMGQEVTMRCQPILGHNTVFWYRQTMMQGLELLAYFRNRAPLDDSGMPKDRFSAEMPDATLATLKIQPSEPRDSAVYFCASGLVTGEQFFGPGTRLTVL.

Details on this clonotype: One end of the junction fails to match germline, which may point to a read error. CDR3 DNA: TGTGCCAGTAGTAGGACGACGAGACGCTCCGACAATGAGCAGTTCTTC. Translating it yields CASSRTTRRSDNEQFF. The chain uses TRBV19 and TRBJ2-1; D not certain. The CDR3 has 16 residues. Germline CDR1 and CDR2: LNHDA and SQIVND (reference sequence).

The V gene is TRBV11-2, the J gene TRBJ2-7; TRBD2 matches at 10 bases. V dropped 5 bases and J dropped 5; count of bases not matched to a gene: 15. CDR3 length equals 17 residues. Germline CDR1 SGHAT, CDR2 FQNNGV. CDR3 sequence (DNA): TGTGCCAGCAGCATTTCCTTGAGGACTAGCGGTATCGACGAGCAGTACTTC. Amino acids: CASSISLRTSGIDEQYF.

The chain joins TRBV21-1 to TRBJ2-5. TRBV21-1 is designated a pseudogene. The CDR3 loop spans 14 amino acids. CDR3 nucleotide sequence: TGTGCCAGCAGCAAAGGGATGGGGTGGGAGACCCAGTACTTC. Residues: CASSKGMGWETQYF.

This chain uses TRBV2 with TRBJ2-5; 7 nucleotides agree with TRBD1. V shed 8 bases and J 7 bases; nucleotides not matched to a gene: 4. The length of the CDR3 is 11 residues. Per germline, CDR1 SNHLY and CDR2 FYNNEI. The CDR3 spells CASWTGGTQYF. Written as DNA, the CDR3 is TGTGCCAGCTGGACAGGCGGGACCCAGTACTTC.

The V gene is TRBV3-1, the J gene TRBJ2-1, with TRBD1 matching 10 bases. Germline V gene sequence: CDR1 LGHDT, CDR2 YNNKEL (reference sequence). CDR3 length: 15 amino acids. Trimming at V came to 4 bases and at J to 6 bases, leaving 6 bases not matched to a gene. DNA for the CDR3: TGTGCCAGCAGCCGGACCTGGACAGGGGGCAATGAGCAGTTCTTC. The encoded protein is CASSRTWTGGNEQFF.

The CDR3 nucleotides are TGTGCCAGCAGCCCCCTCCCAGGACAGGGGGCCGGTCTAGAGCAGTACTTC. This sequence encodes CASSPLPGQGAGLEQYF. This chain connects TRBV14 to TRBJ2-7, with 11 bases that match TRBD1. The V gene's germline CDR1 is SGHDN and CDR2 FVKESK. J gave up 7 bases and V 4 bases, and 15 bases lay outside the gene matches. CDR3 length: 17 amino acids.

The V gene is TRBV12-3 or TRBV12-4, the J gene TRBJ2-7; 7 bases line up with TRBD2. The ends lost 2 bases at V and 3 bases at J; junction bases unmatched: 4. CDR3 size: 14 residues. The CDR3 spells CASSLSGEGYEQYF. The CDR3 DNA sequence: TGTGCCAGCAGTTTAAGTGGGGAGGGCTACGAGCAGTACTTC.

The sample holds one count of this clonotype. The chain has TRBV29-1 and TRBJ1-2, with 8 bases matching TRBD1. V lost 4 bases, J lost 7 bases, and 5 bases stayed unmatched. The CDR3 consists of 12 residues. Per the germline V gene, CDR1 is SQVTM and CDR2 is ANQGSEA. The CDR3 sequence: CSVGQGLSGYTF. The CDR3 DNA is TGCAGCGTTGGACAGGGGCTTAGTGGCTACACCTTC.

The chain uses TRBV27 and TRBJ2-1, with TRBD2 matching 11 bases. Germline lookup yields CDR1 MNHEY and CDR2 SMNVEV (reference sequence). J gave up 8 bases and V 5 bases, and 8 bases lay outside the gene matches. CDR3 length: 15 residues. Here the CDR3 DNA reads TGTGCCAGCAGTGATAGCGGGAGGGTTGGGGATGAGCAGTTCTTC. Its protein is CASSDSGRVGDEQFF.

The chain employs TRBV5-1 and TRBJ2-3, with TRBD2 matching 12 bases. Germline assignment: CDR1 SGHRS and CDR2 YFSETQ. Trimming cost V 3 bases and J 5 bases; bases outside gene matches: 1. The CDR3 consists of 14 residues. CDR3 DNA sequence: TGCGCCAGCAGCTCGGGACTAGCGGGAGATACGCAGTATTTT. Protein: CASSSGLAGDTQYF.

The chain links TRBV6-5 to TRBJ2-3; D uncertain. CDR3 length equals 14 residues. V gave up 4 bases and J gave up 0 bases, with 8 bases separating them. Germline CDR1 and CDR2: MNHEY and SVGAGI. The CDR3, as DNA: TGTGCCAGCAGTTCCTCCCCTAGCACAGATACGCAGTATTTT. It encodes CASSSSPSTDTQYF.

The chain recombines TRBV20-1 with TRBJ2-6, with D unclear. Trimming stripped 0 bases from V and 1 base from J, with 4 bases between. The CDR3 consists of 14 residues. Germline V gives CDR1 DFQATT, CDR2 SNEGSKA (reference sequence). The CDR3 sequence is CSAREGSGANVLTF. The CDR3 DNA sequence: TGCAGTGCTAGAGAGGGTTCTGGGGCCAACGTCCTGACTTTC.

CDR3 nucleotide sequence: TGTGCCAGCACCTCCCCATTAGGGCCCCAAGAGACCCAGTACTTC. The encoded protein is CASTSPLGPQETQYF. This rearrangement joins TRBV2 to TRBJ2-5; D ambiguous. The CDR3 covers 15 residues. The germline CDR1 and CDR2 sequences are SNHLY and FYNNEI. The V and J ends lost 7 bases and 1 base respectively, with 16 bases between them.

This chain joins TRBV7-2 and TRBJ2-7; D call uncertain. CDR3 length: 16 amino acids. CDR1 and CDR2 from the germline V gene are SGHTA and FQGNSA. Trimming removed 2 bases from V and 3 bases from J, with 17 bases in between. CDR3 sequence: CASSLRQGLDRYEQYF. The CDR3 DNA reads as TGTGCCAGCAGCTTACGGCAAGGGTTGGATCGCTACGAGCAGTACTTC.

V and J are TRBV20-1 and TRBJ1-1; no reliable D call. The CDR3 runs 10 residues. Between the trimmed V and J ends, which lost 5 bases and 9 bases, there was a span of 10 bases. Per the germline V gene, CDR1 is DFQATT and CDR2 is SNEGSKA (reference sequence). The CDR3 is CSAGPSQAFF. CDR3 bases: TGCAGTGCTGGACCCTCCCAAGCTTTCTTT.

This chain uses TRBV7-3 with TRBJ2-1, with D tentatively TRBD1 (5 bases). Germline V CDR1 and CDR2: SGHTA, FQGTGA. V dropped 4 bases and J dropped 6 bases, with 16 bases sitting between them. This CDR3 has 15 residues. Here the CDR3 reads CASSSQAVKGNEQFF. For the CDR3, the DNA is TGTGCCAGCAGCTCACAGGCGGTCAAAGGCAATGAGCAGTTCTTC.